Below, one T cell receptor beta chain is given with its context. Each participant's cohort was designated according to participant-reported clinical history. This table comes from immunoSEQ multiplex PCR, and its TCRdb copy is limited to in-frame clones, with some not included. The table has hundreds of thousands of clones, more than 85% seen once. These data originate in a study of blood T cell repertoires in COVID-19. Overall study: The samples span acute and convalescent COVID-19 from the United States, Italy and Spain. Sample material is recorded as cDNA or gDNA derived from T cells, B-cell-depleted T cells, or PBMCs.

The germline V gene encodes CDR1 MDHEN and CDR2 SYDVKM. This CDR3 spans 14 amino acids. V lost 5 bases to trimming and J lost 3 bases, with 11 bases between them. The chain carries TRBV28 and TRBJ1-3; D perhaps matches TRBD1 (6 bases). Sequencing used PBMCs or T cells enriched from blood (not recorded which). The clonotype comes from a woman in her 30s who had recovered from COVID-19. The CDR3 reads CASSVQGYGNTIYF. The CDR3 DNA is TGTGCCAGCAGTGTACAGGGTTATGGAAACACCATATATTTT.